Sequencing of this T cell receptor beta chain was carried out in a study of T-cell memory formation after mild COVID-19. 5'RACE primed from the constant segment yielded TCR alpha and TCR beta cDNA libraries bearing sample barcodes and UMIs. TCRdb reprocessed the 5' RACE reads via MiXCR and lists one record per CDR3 protein. The repertoire has 110,000 or so distinct CDR3 sequences, roughly 20% of them found once; the top ten carry about 42%. This clonotype occurred a few times. The antigen remains undetermined. Study-wide points: CD8+ contracting clones occupied EMRA, while CD4+ ones occupied mainly CM and EM. The study detected some responding clones in pre-infection memory, suggesting cross-reactive memory joined.

Sample: PBMCs or a T cell subset sorted from them (not recorded which). This receptor was obtained from a man aged 18-30 years who had mild COVID-19 (a few samples of this study predate the infection). Cell type and time point are not known.

CDR3 in amino acids: CASSKWDRGTEAFF. DNA for the CDR3: TGTGCCAGCAGCAAATGGGACAGGGGCACTGAAGCTTTCTTT. The V gene is TRBV7-2, the J gene TRBJ1-1; 10 bases align to TRBD1. Germline CDR1 and CDR2: SGHTA and FQGNSA. There are 14 residues in the CDR3. V lost 5 bases and J lost 4; bases outside the gene matches: 4. Full variable domain (missing parts from reference TRBV7-2 and TRBJ1-1): GAGVSQSPSNKVTEKGKDVELRCDPISGHTALYWYRQSLGQGLEFLIYFQGNSAPDKSGLPSDRFSAERTGGSVSTLTIQRTQQEDSAVYLCASSKWDRGTEAFFGQGTRLTVV.